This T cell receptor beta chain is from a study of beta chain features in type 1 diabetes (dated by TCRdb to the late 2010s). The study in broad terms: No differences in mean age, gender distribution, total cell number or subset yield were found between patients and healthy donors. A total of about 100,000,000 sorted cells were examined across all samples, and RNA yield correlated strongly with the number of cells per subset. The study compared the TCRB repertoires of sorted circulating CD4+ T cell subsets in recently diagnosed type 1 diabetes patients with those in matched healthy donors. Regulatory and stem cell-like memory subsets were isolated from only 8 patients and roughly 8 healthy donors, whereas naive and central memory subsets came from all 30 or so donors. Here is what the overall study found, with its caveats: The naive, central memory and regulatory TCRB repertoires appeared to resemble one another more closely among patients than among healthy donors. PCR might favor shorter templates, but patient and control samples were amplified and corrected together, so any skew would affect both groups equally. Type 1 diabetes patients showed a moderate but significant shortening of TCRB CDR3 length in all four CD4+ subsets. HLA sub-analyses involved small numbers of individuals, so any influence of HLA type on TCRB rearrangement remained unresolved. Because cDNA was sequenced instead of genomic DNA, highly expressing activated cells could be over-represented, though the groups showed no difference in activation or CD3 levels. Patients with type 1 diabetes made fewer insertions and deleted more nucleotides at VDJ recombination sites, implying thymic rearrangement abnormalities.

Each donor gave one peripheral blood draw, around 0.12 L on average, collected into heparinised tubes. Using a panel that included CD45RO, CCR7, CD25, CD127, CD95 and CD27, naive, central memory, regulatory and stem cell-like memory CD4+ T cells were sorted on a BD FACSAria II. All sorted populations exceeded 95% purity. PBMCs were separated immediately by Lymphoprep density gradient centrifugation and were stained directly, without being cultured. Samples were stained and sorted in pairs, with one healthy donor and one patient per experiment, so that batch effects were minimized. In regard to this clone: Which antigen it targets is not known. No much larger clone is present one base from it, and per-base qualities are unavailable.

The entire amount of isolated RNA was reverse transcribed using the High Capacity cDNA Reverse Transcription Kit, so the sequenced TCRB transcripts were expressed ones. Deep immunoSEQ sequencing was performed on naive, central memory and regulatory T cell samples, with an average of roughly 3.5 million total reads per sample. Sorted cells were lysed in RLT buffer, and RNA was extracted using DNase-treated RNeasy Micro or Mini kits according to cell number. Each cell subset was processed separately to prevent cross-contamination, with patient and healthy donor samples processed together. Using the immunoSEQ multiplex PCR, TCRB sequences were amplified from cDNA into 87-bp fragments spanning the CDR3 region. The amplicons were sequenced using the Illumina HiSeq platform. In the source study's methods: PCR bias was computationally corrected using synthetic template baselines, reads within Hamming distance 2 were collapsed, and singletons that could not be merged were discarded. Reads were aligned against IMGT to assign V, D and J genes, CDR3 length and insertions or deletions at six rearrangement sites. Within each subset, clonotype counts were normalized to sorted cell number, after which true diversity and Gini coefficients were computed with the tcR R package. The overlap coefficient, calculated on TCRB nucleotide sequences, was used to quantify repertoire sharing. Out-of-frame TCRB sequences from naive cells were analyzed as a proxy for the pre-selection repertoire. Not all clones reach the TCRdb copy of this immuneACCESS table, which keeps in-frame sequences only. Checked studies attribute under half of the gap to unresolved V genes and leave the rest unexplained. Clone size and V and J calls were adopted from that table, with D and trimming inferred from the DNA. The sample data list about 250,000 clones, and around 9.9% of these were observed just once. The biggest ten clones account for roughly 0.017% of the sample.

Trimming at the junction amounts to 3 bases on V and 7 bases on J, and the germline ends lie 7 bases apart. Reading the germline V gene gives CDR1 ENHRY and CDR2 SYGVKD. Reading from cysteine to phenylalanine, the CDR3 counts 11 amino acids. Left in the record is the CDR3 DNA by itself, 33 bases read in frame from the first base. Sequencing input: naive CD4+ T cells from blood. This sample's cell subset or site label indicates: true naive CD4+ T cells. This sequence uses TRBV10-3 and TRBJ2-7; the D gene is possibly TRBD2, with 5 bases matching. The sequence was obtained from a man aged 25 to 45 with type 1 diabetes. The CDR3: CAISDRGEQYF. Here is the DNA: TGTGCCATCAGTGATAGAGGGGAGCAGTACTTC.